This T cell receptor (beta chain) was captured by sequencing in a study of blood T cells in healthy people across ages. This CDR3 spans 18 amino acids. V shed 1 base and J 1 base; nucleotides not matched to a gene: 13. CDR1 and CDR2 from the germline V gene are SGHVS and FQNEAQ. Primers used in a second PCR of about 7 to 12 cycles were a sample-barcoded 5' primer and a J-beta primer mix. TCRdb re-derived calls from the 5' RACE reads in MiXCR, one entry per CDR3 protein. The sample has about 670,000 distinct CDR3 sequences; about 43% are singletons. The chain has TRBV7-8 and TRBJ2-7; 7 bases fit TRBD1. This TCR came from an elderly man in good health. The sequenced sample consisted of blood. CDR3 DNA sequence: TGTGCCAGCAGCTTAGGTGTGTGGGGGACAGCAGCATCCTACGAGCAGTACTTC. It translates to CASSLGVWGTAASYEQYF.